The T cell receptor (beta chain) described here comes from a study of early stage breast cancer tumors. General study results and limits: Most shared enriched TCRB sequences were commonly generated ones.

Each sample had two DNA replicates, 0.5 to 0.65 ug blood or around 1.5 ug tissue. This table comes from immunoSEQ multiplex PCR, and its TCRdb copy is limited to in-frame clones, with some not included. The data contain roughly 34,000 clones, 65% to 75% of them seen just once; the ten biggest clones take up under 7%. Details on this clone: Its antigen is not identified.

Germline V gene lookup returns CDR1 KGHSH and CDR2 LQKENI. The CDR3 consists of 18 residues. Trimming took 0 bases from V and 1 from J; bases not matched to a gene: 6. The receptor's source is a person in their sixties with breast cancer. The sequencing input was blood. The chain employs TRBV18 and TRBJ2-1, with 10 positions matching TRBD2. The CDR3 loop reads CASSPPGLAMLSYNEQFF. In nucleotides, the CDR3 is TGTGCCAGCTCACCACCGGGACTAGCGATGTTATCCTACAATGAGCAGTTCTTC.